This TCR beta chain is drawn from a study of blood T cell repertoires in COVID-19. Across the whole study: The United States, Italy and Spain provided the acute and convalescent COVID-19 samples.

This CDR3 spans 13 amino acids. CDR1 is GTSNPN and CDR2 is SVGIG in the germline V gene (reference sequence). With V trimmed by 1 base and J by 13 bases, 4 bases remained unmatched. Under the authors' procedure: Reference gene primer amplification in the assay estimated nucleated cell counts. The assay was immunoSEQ multiplex PCR, and TCRdb's table has in-frame clones only and misses some. Clone size and V and J calls were adopted from that table, with D and trimming inferred from the DNA. The profile covers 270,000 or so clones, with 86% appearing a single time and over 8% taken by the ten largest. The sequenced material came from peripheral blood. This receptor was taken from a middle-aged man with active or convalescent COVID-19. V is TRBV30 and J is TRBJ2-1; 13 bases fit TRBD2. CDR3 nucleotide sequence: TGTGCCTGGAGTGGGACTAGCGGGAGTATTCAGTTCTTC. This translates into CAWSGTSGSIQFF.